This T cell receptor beta chain is drawn from a study of Tregs in tolerant kidney transplant recipients (dated by TCRdb to the late 2010s). With respect to the entire study: The transplants used related donors along with nonmyeloablative bone marrow transplantation, and in the human trials mixed chimerism was transient. The study used TCRbeta sequencing to identify donor-specific regulatory T cells before combined kidney and bone marrow transplantation, then tracked those cells after transplant.

Trimming costs V 3 bases and J 13 bases, and their ends lie 27 bases apart. The CDR3 contains 15 residues, cysteine and phenylalanine counted. The CDR3 DNA has 45 bases and is translated from base 1. According to the germline V gene, CDR1 reads SQVTM and CDR2 reads ANQGSEA. Worth noting for this clone: Its antigen is currently not known. Per-nucleotide qualities are absent, and no much larger clonotype sits a single base away.

The time point label of this sample denotes: blood sample drawn before combined kidney and bone marrow transplant. Thawed PBMCs were FACS-sorted into unstimulated Tregs (CD4+CD25+CD127-), CD4+ non-Tregs (CD4+CD25-), CD4 cells and CD8 cells. Prior to Treg sorting, thawed PBMCs were rested overnight at 37 degrees C with around 190 IU/ml IL-2. The patients were a few recipients of combined kidney and bone marrow transplants from the ITN036ST trial, and samples were available only from these trial subjects. Healthy control blood was processed to PBMCs by Ficoll density gradient and cryopreserved, and patient PBMCs were collected before and after transplant. Genomic DNA was extracted from sorted cells with the QIAGEN DNeasy Blood and Tissue Kit for TCRbeta CDR3 sequencing. High-throughput TCRbeta CDR3 sequencing, which included PCR amplification with bias correction and internal controls, was done commercially through immunoSEQ. In the paper's pipeline: Unique productive TCRbeta sequences were defined by CDR3 nucleotide sequence when primers matched and otherwise by CDR3 amino acid sequence together with Vbeta and Jbeta genes. To correct sorting error, sequences shared between sorted populations at a frequency ratio of 2:1 or less were removed; the rest were assigned to the higher population. A sequence counted as donor-reactive if, in CFSE-low cells, the sequence had a frequency of at least 0.01% and was expanded at least 5-fold compared with unstimulated cells. Jensen-Shannon divergence calculated on the top 100 TCRbeta sequences ranked by frequency was used to measure repertoire divergence. For samples with multiple sequencing runs, sorting error was corrected in each run separately before the runs were combined. Sourced from immuneACCESS, this table was stored by TCRdb with only in-frame sequences that have V and J called. A share of the clones is absent; for the studies checked, an unresolved V gene accounts for under half, and the remainder has no known explanation. V and J calls and clone size are those listed in that table; D and trimming were worked out from the DNA. The sample table lists under 80,000 clones, 80% to 90% of them with a count of one. The top ten clones comprise around 2.3% of the sample.

The paper as a whole reports these results and caveats: Because the PCR primers were changed over time for some patients, nucleotide-level comparison could not be performed across the samples from those patients. Because only a small number of patients were included, the study had limitations, and the results will need to be validated in larger populations as well as under other immunosuppression protocols. Donor-specific Treg expansion exceeded global Treg expansion in tolerant patients, suggesting antigen-driven rather than nonspecific expansion. Biological reproducibility was not directly assessed, although technical replication error appeared to be minimal. Expanding Tregs with activated donor B cells appeared to identify the most biologically relevant and donor-specific TCRbeta repertoire.

The sequenced sample was Tregs from blood, obtained before the transplant. The chain joins TRBV29-1 to TRBJ1-1, with TRBD1 tentatively as D gene (5 bases match). The receptor comes from a human donor who received a combined kidney and bone marrow transplant. The DNA is as follows: TGCAGCGTTGAGGGCAGCACCAGGGTCGGGTCCTTTCGTTTCTTT. Its product reads: CSVEGSTRVGSFRFF.